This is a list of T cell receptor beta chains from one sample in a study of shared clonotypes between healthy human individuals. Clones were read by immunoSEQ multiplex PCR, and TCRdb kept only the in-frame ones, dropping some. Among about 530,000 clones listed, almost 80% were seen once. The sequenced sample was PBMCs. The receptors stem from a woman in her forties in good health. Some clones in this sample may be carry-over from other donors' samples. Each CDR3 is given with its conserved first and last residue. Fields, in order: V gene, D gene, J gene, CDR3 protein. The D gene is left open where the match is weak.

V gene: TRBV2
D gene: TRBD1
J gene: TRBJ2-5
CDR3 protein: CASSGGTGARETQYF

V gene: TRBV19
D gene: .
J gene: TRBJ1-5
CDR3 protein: CASSMGRSSNQPQHF

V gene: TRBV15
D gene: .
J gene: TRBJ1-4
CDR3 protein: CATSRDSEEKLFF

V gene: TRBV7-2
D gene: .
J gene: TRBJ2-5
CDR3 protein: CASSLGLGGETQYF

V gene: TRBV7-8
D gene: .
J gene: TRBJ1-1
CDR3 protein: CASSSPRSGGTEAFF

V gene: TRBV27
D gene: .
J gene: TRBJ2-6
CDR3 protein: CASSFGRPRYGANVLTF

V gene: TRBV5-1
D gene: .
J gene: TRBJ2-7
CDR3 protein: CASSLASGTTSYEQYF

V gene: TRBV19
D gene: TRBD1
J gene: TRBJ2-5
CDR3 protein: CASCSRGSGQGGETQYF

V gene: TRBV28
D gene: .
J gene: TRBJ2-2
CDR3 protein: CASSFGGSAGELFF

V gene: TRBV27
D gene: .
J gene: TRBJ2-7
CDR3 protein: CASSPSRSGYEQYF

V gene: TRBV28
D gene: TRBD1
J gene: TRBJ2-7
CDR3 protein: CASSSSAQGSAYEQYF

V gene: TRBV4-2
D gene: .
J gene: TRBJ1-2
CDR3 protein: CASSQEGVGYTF

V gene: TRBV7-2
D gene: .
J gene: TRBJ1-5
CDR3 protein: CASSLSDRLNQPQHF

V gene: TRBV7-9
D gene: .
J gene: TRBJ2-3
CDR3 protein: CASSPPPADTQYF

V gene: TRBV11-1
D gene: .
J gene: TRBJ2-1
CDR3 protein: CASSLSVRRQFF

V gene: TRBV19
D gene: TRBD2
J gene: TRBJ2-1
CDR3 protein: CASSIAGGLDEQFF

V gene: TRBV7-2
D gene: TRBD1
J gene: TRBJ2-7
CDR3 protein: CASSAGQGALYEQYF

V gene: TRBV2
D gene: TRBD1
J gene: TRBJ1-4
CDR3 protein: CASSEDREVLEKLFF

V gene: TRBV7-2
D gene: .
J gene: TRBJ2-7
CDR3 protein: CASSLGQGVYEQYF

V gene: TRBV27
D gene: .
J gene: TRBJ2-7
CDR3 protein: CASSSRGTYYEQYF

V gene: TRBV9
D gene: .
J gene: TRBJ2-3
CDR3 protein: CASSVDGGNTQYF

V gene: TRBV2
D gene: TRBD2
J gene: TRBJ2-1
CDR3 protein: CASSWREGSFF

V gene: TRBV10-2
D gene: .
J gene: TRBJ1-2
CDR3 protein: CASSAIDYGYTF

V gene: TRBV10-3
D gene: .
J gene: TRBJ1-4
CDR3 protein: CAISGATNEKLFF

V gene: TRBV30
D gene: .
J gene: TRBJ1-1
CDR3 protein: CAWSDPPATEEAFF

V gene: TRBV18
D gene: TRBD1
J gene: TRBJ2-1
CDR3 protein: CASSPTLDRGNEQFF

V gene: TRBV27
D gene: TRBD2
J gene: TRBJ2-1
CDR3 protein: CASSLSTSGENEQFF

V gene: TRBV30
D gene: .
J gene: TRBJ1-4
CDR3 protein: CAVRLMDEKLFF

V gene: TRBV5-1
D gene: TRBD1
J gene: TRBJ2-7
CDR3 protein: CASSTGTGALGEQYF

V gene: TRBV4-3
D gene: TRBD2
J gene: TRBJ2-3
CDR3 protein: CASSQDFAGGTGDTQYF

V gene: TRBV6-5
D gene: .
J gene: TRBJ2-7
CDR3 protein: CASSYSSDKSYEQYF

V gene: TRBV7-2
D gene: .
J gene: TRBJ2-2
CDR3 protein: CASRPGIANTGELFF

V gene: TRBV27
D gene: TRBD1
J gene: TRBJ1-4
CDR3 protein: CASSLFGTAATNEKLFF

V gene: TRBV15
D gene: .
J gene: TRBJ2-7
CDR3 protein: CATSRDRNSYEQYF

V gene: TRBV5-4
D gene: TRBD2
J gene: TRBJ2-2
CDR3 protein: CASSPRTSSDTGELFF

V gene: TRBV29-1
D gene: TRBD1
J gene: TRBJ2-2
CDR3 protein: CSVKQGDGELFF

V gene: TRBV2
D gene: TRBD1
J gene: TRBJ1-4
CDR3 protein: CASSGTGDEKLFF

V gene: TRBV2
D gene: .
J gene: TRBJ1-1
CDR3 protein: CASNPPVNTEAFF

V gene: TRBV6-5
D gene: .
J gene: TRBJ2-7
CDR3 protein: CASSISRDSYEQYF

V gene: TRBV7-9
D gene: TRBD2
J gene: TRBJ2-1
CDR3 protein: CASSLKASGVTHNEQFF

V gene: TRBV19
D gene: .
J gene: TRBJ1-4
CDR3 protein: CASSILSQGGNEKLFF

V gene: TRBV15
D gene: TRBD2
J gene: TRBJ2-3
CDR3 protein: CATSRGTLAGNKDTQYF

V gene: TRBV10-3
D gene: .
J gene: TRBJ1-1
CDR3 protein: CAISESLGQRPEAFF

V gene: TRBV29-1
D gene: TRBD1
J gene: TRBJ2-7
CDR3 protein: CSVWTGGSYEQYF

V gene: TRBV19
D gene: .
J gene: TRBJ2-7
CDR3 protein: CASSASGPPGYEQYF

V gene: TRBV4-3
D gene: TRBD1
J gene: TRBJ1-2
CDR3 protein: CASSQDPQGADLYGYTF

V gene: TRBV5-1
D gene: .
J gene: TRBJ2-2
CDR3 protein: CASSLAVGGANTGELFF

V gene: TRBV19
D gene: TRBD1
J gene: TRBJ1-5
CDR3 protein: CASSAGGLNQPQHF